This section outlines one TCR beta chain sequence together with its context. Its antigen is not identified. RNA transcripts served as the template for amplifying TCR beta CDR3 regions. Primed by the HTBI set, a first-round RT-PCR was run on the TCR CDR3. TCRdb re-called the multiplex PCR reads through MiXCR, storing one row per CDR3 protein. Of under 450,000 distinct CDR3 sequences listed, less than 15% are singletons. This record belongs to a study of T cells in Graves' hyperthyroidism and ophthalmopathy. V lost 1 base, J lost 10 bases, and 16 bases lay in between. Germline CDR1 reads GTSNPN; CDR2 reads SVGIG (reference sequence). The CDR3 extends over 13 amino acids. Overall study results and limits: From stable hyperthyroidism, ophthalmopathy was set apart by a 13 V-J model. Most clonotypes expanded in thyroid above 0.001 were likewise present in blood.

The hyperthyroidism was newly diagnosed and had lasted under 2 months; the patients were aged 18 to 65. Sequencing was done on a sample of blood. The receptor was isolated from a man aged 30 to 39 with Graves' hyperthyroidism that later progressed to Graves' ophthalmopathy. This chain links TRBV30 with TRBJ1-1, with D possibly TRBD1 on 5 matching bases. The CDR3 is CAWSEASGDLAFF. CDR3 nucleotides: TGTGCCTGGAGTGAAGCGTCTGGGGACTTAGCTTTCTTT.